A single sample is the source of the 25 T cell receptor beta chains below, sequenced in a study of T cell repertoires in cytomegalovirus infection. No antigen is known for these receptors. TCRdb itself ran the reads through MiXCR, one entry per CDR3 protein. The sample lists 700,000 to 850,000 distinct CDR3 sequences, 30% to 35% occurring once. Sequencing used cultured CD8+ T cells from PBMCs, obtained from culture after CMV antigen stimulation. The receptors derive from a human donor in good health (CMV status not recorded). Some clones in this sample may be carry-over from other donors' samples.

Note on this clonotype: The junction differs from germline at one of its ends, possibly a read error. The genes are TRBV19 and TRBJ2-2, with a tentative D call TRBD2 (5 bases). CDR1 is LNHDA, CDR2 SQIVND, per germline (reference sequence). The CDR3 is 15 amino acids. The CDR3 sequence: CVSTPRISGTGELFF. The CDR3 bases are TGTGTCAGTACCCCCCGGATCTCGGGAACCGGGGAGCTGTTTTTT.

The V call is TRBV27, the J call TRBJ2-3; D is possibly TRBD2 (5 bases). Germline V gives CDR1 MNHEY, CDR2 SMNVEV (reference sequence). CDR3 size: 15 residues. With 3 bases removed from V and 4 bases from J, the gap between germline ends came to 14 bases. CDR3 sequence: CASSFVPLGPDTQYF. CDR3 sequence (DNA): TGTGCCAGCAGTTTTGTCCCACTAGGGCCAGATACGCAGTATTTT.

This chain links TRBV6-1 with TRBJ1-2; no reliable D call. Germline CDR1 MNHNS, CDR2 SASEGT. This CDR3 has 13 amino acids. V lost 2 bases and J 4 bases, leaving 8 bases between the germline ends. Written as DNA, the CDR3 is TGTGCCAGCAGTGAACCCAACTTCTATGGCTACACCTTC. Its translation: CASSEPNFYGYTF.

This clonotype occurred many times. This chain uses TRBV7-2 with TRBJ2-1; TRBD2 agrees at 16 bases. The CDR3 is 18 amino acids. Germline V gives CDR1 SGHTA, CDR2 FQGNSA. The J segment lost 0 bases and the V segment lost 7 bases, leaving 6 bases of the junction unmatched. The CDR3 region has the DNA TGTGCCAGCACCCCGGGACTAGCGGGGGGGAGCTCCTACAATGAGCAGTTCTTC. Encoded protein: CASTPGLAGGSSYNEQFF.

This clonotype was seen a few times. The chain couples TRBV7-2 to TRBJ2-1; 9 bases fit TRBD2. V was pared by 3 bases and J by 9 bases, with 9 bases of the junction left unmatched. The CDR3 length is 15 residues. The germline V gene encodes CDR1 SGHTA and CDR2 FQGNSA. CDR3 DNA sequence: TGTGCCAGCAGCTTTAGGACTAGCGATTTCGGTGAGCAGTTCTTC. Translating gives CASSFRTSDFGEQFF.

In this sample, this clonotype turned up a few times. The V gene is TRBV7-6, the J gene TRBJ2-7; D gene ambiguous. This CDR3 spans 15 amino acids. The V gene lost 1 base and the J gene lost 7 bases, with 17 bases spanning the gap. Germline V lookup: CDR1 SGHVS, CDR2 FNYEAQ. The DNA for the CDR3 is TGTGCCAGCAGCTTAGAAGCGCATCCTTCATGGGAGCAGTACTTC. It specifies CASSLEAHPSWEQYF.

The chain is built from TRBV4-1 and TRBJ2-7; 9 positions match TRBD1. CDR1 is MGHRA and CDR2 is YSYEKL in the germline V gene. V shed 4 bases and J 2 bases; nucleotides not matched to a gene: 9. This CDR3 is built from 16 residues. The CDR3 DNA reads TGCGCCAGCAGCCCCGAGGGGACAGGGCCCCCCTACGAGCAGTACGTC. It encodes CASSPEGTGPPYEQYV.

Concerning this clonotype itself: Given a much more abundant clone one base away, this may be a read error. The chain employs TRBV12-3 or TRBV12-4 and TRBJ1-4; no firm D call. The CDR3 totals 13 residues. The chain's CDR3 is CANSSHAGEKLFF. In DNA, the CDR3 is TGTGCCAACAGTTCGCATGCCGGAGAAAAACTGTTTTTT.

The genes are TRBV20-1 and TRBJ2-5; 9 bases align to TRBD1. Unmatched junction bases numbered 4, after V lost 2 bases and J lost 3 bases. The germline V gene has CDR1 DFQATT and CDR2 SNEGSKA (reference sequence). The length of the CDR3 is 14 residues. The CDR3 bases are TGCAGTGCTAGAATTCGGACAGGGGAAGAGACCCAGTACTTC. This sequence encodes CSARIRTGEETQYF.

This clonotype appeared many times. The chain recombines TRBV7-2 with TRBJ1-6; 8 bases are shared with TRBD1. With V trimmed by 9 bases and J by 9 bases, 13 bases remained unmatched. Germline CDR1 SGHTA, CDR2 FQGNSA. The CDR3 is 15 amino acids. The CDR3 reads CASTDPGQAGSPLHF. The CDR3 DNA is TGTGCCAGTACCGACCCGGGACAGGCAGGTTCACCCCTCCACTTT.

This clonotype has only a few counts. V and J are TRBV6-1 and TRBJ1-1; D unclear. The V and J ends lost 4 bases and 6 bases respectively, with 15 bases between them. The V gene's germline CDR1 is MNHNS and CDR2 SASEGT. The CDR3 extends over 14 amino acids. The CDR3 sequence: CASSAGRGWPEAFF. CDR3 DNA: TGTGCCAGCAGTGCCGGACGGGGTTGGCCTGAAGCTTTCTTT.

This clonotype has only a few counts. This chain links TRBV12-3 or TRBV12-4 with TRBJ1-6, with unresolved D. The CDR3 loop spans 14 amino acids. With 6 bases removed from V and 8 bases from J, the gap between germline ends came to 14 bases. The CDR3 loop is CASRTGVGDSPLHF. The DNA for the CDR3 is TGTGCCAGCAGAACCGGGGTCGGAGATTCACCCCTCCACTTT.

The chain recombines TRBV29-1 with TRBJ2-1; D is perhaps TRBD2 (6 bases). The V end was cut by 3 bases, the J end by 0 bases, with 18 bases between. Germline-derived CDR1 and CDR2 are SQVTM and ANQGSEA. There are 17 residues in the CDR3. The CDR3 DNA reads TGCAGCGTTGATTCCGAGACCCAGGGAGGCTCCTACAATGAGCAGTTCTTC. It yields the protein CSVDSETQGGSYNEQFF.

Here the CDR3 reads CASSLTRGVANNQPQHF. In DNA, the CDR3 is TGTGCCAGCAGCTTGACGCGCGGGGTAGCGAACAATCAGCCCCAGCATTTT. V usage is TRBV5-5 and J usage is TRBJ1-5; unclear D gene. Germline loops: CDR1 SGHKS, CDR2 YYEKEE (reference sequence). The V and J ends lost 1 base and 3 bases respectively, with 17 bases between them. The CDR3 runs 17 residues.

This clonotype was counted between two and nine times. The rearrangement uses TRBV5-4 and TRBJ2-2, with TRBD2 matching over 8 bases. Trimming at V came to 6 bases and at J to 7 bases, leaving 11 bases not matched to a gene. Germline V gene sequence: CDR1 SGHNT, CDR2 YYREEE (reference sequence). CDR3 length equals 15 residues. DNA of the CDR3: TGTGCCAGCAAAACAGCGGGGGATAAGGGCGGGGAGCTGTTTTTT. Translated, it gives CASKTAGDKGGELFF.

To note about this clonotype: The junction departs from germline at one end; a sequencing error may be responsible. The chain joins TRBV24-1 to TRBJ2-2, with a weak D call TRBD2 (5 bases). This CDR3 contains 12 residues. From germline, CDR1 is KGHDR and CDR2 SFDVKD. The CDR3, as DNA: TGTGCCACCAGTGATATTGCCGGGAAGCTGTTTTTT. This encodes CATSDIAGKLFF.

The CDR3 region is CSARDFPGNSRGKLFF. CDR3 nucleotide sequence: TGCAGTGCTAGAGATTTCCCAGGGAATTCTCGGGGAAAACTGTTTTTT. The chain employs TRBV20-1 and TRBJ1-4; D perhaps matches TRBD1 (5 bases). Germline values: CDR1 DFQATT, CDR2 SNEGSKA (reference sequence). Trimming removed 0 bases from V and 10 bases from J, with 21 bases in between. The CDR3 length is 16 residues.

This clonotype was detected many times. The chain employs TRBV7-6 and TRBJ1-1, with D uncertain. Trimming took 1 base from V and 4 from J, leaving 10 bases between them. The germline V gene has CDR1 SGHVS and CDR2 FNYEAQ. The CDR3 is 14 residues long. The CDR3 loop reads CASSLVGEGTEAFF. The CDR3 bases are TGTGCCAGCAGCTTAGTAGGAGAGGGCACTGAAGCTTTCTTT.

The genes are TRBV15 and TRBJ1-4; TRBD1 might be the D (6 bases). Germline assignment: CDR1 LNHNV and CDR2 YYDKDF (reference sequence). Trimming removed 0 bases from V and 3 bases from J, with 14 bases in between. This CDR3 has 17 amino acids. CDR3 residues: CATSRDRPRGPNEKLFF. The CDR3, as DNA: TGTGCCACCAGCAGAGACCGCCCCCGGGGGCCTAATGAAAAACTGTTTTTT.

This chain joins TRBV4-1 and TRBJ1-1; 7 nucleotides match TRBD1. V shed 2 bases, J shed 3 bases, and the junction held 0 bases outside the gene matches. The CDR3 sequence is 13 residues long. Looked up from germline, CDR1 is MGHRA and CDR2 is YSYEKL. This CDR3 is CASSQQGDTEAFF. CDR3 nucleotides: TGCGCCAGCAGCCAACAGGGGGACACTGAAGCTTTCTTT.

V and J are TRBV12-3 or TRBV12-4 and TRBJ2-7; D tentatively fits TRBD1 or TRBD2 (5 bases each). The V and J ends lost 3 bases and 5 bases respectively, with 14 bases between them. The CDR3 has 14 residues. The CDR3 loop reads CASSFRGFRDEQYF. The DNA of the CDR3 is TGTGCCAGCAGTTTCCGAGGGTTCAGGGACGAGCAGTACTTC.

This clonotype was seen repeatedly, ten times or more. The V and J genes are TRBV7-8 and TRBJ2-1; maybe TRBD2 (5 bases). CDR3 length: 16 residues. Trimming took off 5 bases at V and 0 bases at J, with 14 bases between the two ends. Germline loops: CDR1 SGHVS, CDR2 FQNEAQ. CDR3 DNA: TGTGCCAGCAGCCCAACGTCGGGGAGCTCCTACAATGAGCAGTTCTTC. It encodes CASSPTSGSSYNEQFF. The full variable domain, with the rest looked up from reference TRBV7-8 and TRBJ2-1, is GAGVSQSPRYKVAKRGQDVALRCDPISGHVSLFWYQQALGQGPEFLTYFQNEAQLDKSGLPSDRFFAERPEGSVSTLKIQRTQQEDSAVYLCASSPTSGSSYNEQFFGPGTRLTVL.

This clonotype came up a few times. This chain joins TRBV10-3 and TRBJ1-1; no clear D. V was shortened by 6 bases and J by 0 bases, with 11 bases between the two germline ends. From germline, CDR1 is ENHRY and CDR2 SYGVKD. This CDR3 is 14 amino acids long. The CDR3 nucleotides read TGTGCCATCAGAGCAGAATACATGAACACTGAAGCTTTCTTT. Translated, it gives CAIRAEYMNTEAFF.

This clonotype showed up just a few times. The chain joins TRBV9 to TRBJ2-3, with unresolved D. Trimming removed 0 bases from V and 4 bases from J, with 6 bases in between. The germline V gene encodes CDR1 SGDLS and CDR2 YYNGEE. The CDR3 contains 13 residues. DNA of the CDR3: TGTGCCAGCAGCGTAGATGGGCCAGATACGCAGTATTTT. Residues: CASSVDGPDTQYF.

V is TRBV19 and J is TRBJ2-3, with D possibly TRBD2 on 6 matching bases. The germline V gene encodes CDR1 LNHDA and CDR2 SQIVND (reference sequence). This CDR3 has 14 amino acids. V was shortened by 5 bases and J by 5 bases, with 14 bases between the two germline ends. CDR3 in amino acids: CASSPGTRGDTQYF. CDR3 bases: TGTGCCAGTAGTCCCGGGACTCGGGGAGATACGCAGTATTTT.